Below are 29 T cell receptor beta chains sequenced from a single sample in a study of STAT5B mutations in CD4+ large granular lymphocyte leukemia. This table comes from immunoSEQ multiplex PCR, and its TCRdb copy is limited to in-frame clones, with some not included. The sample records 25,000 to 35,000 clones, 65% to 80% being singletons. Sequencing was performed on CD4+ T cells from blood buffy coats. Receptors originate from a human donor in good health.

J is TRBJ2-1 and V is TRBV7-2; D is ambiguous. CDR1 SGHTA and CDR2 FQGNSA come from the germline V gene. The V and J ends lost 5 bases and 4 bases respectively, with 12 bases between them. The CDR3 has 14 amino acids. CDR3 in amino acids: CASSPDLDYNEQFF. The CDR3 nucleotides read TGTGCCAGCAGCCCCGATCTCGATTACAATGAGCAGTTCTTC.

V is TRBV7-2 and J is TRBJ1-5; D uncertain. Trimming took 5 bases from V and 7 from J, leaving 12 bases between them. This CDR3 is 13 amino acids long. Germline values: CDR1 SGHTA, CDR2 FQGNSA. CDR3 loop: CASSVQANQPQHF. For the CDR3, the DNA is TGTGCCAGCAGCGTCCAGGCTAACCAGCCCCAGCATTTT.

This rearrangement joins TRBV6-5 to TRBJ2-5; TRBD1 or TRBD2 may be the D gene (5 bases each). The CDR3 has 15 amino acids. The germline gives CDR1 MNHEY, CDR2 SVGAGI. The V and J ends lost 6 bases and 2 bases respectively, with 16 bases between them. In DNA, the CDR3 is TGTGCCAGCAGCTGGACCGGGACGGGGCAAGAGACCCAGTACTTC. As protein: CASSWTGTGQETQYF.

In this sample, this clone turned up a few times. V usage is TRBV7-9 and J usage is TRBJ2-2, with a tentative D call TRBD1 (6 bases). The CDR3 loop spans 15 amino acids. Germline loops: CDR1 SEHNR, CDR2 FQNEAQ (reference sequence). V was pared by 9 bases and J by 0 bases, with 14 bases between. The CDR3 protein is CASFYGQTNTGELFF. As DNA, the CDR3 is TGTGCCAGTTTTTATGGACAGACGAACACCGGGGAGCTGTTTTTT.

This clone was seen only a few times. CDR3 DNA: TGTGCCAGTAGACGACAGGGGGCGGAACAGCCCCAGCATTTT. Amino acid sequence: CASRRQGAEQPQHF. The chain is built from TRBV19 and TRBJ1-5; TRBD1 matches 10 bases. This CDR3 is 14 amino acids long. Per germline, CDR1 LNHDA and CDR2 SQIVND (reference sequence). V gave up 6 bases and J gave up 7 bases; unmatched junction bases: 6.

The V and J genes are TRBV7-2 and TRBJ2-5, with TRBD2 matching over 9 bases. With 4 bases clipped from V and 5 bases from J, the junction kept 11 bases outside the gene matches. The CDR3 is made up of 16 amino acids. Germline values: CDR1 SGHTA, CDR2 FQGNSA. The CDR3 loop reads CASSSQPGLASETQYF. CDR3 DNA: TGTGCCAGCAGCTCGCAGCCGGGACTAGCTTCGGAGACCCAGTACTTC.

Points on this clone: At one end, the junction sequence differs from germline, possibly due to a read error. The genes are TRBV7-2 and TRBJ1-1; D might be TRBD1 (6 bases). The V gene's germline CDR1 is SGHTA and CDR2 FQGNSA. This CDR3 spans 18 amino acids. As DNA, the CDR3 is TGTGCCAGCAGCTCAAAAGCGCAACAGGGAACCCCACCTGTTATCGCTCTCTTT. Translation gives CASSSKAQQGTPPVIALF.

The V and J genes are TRBV6-6 and TRBJ2-5; 10 nucleotides align to TRBD2. The CDR3 length is 16 residues. Germline V lookup: CDR1 MNHNY, CDR2 SVGAGI (reference sequence). The trim removed 5 bases at V and 5 bases at J, leaving 11 bases unmatched. The CDR3 loop reads CASSTPSGGAGETQYF. CDR3 bases: TGTGCCAGCAGTACACCAAGCGGGGGGGCCGGGGAGACCCAGTACTTC.

This rearrangement joins TRBV28 to TRBJ2-5, with D unresolved. V was shortened by 2 bases and J by 5 bases, with 6 bases between the two germline ends. The germline CDR1 and CDR2 sequences are MDHEN and SYDVKM. The CDR3 has 12 amino acids. CDR3 sequence (DNA): TGTGCCAGCAGTTTAACACGGGAGACCCAGTACTTC. It is translated as CASSLTRETQYF.

The rearrangement uses TRBV7-2 and TRBJ1-3, with TRBD1 identical over 7 bases. After removal of 2 bases from V and 2 bases from J, the junction contained 6 bases not matched to a gene. The CDR3 has 16 amino acids. Germline CDR1 is SGHTA and CDR2 is FQGNSA. In nucleotides, the CDR3 is TGTGCCAGCAGCTTACTCCCAGGGGGGACTGGAAACACCATATATTTT. Translation: CASSLLPGGTGNTIYF. Looking up the rest from reference TRBV7-2 and TRBJ1-3 gives the full variable domain: GAGVSQSPSNKVTEKGKDVELRCDPISGHTALYWYRQSLGQGLEFLIYFQGNSAPDKSGLPSDRFSAERTGGSVSTLTIQRTQQEDSAVYLCASSLLPGGTGNTIYFGEGSWLTVV.

The rearrangement links TRBV9 to TRBJ2-5; D gene uncertain. This CDR3 contains 15 residues. Trimming left V 4 bases short and J 2 bases short, with 15 bases between. Per the germline V gene, CDR1 is SGDLS and CDR2 is YYNGEE. The DNA for the CDR3 is TGTGCCAGCAGCCCCCGCGCCCTCAGTCAAGAGACCCAGTACTTC. Its translation is CASSPRALSQETQYF.

V and J are TRBV18 and TRBJ1-2; TRBD1 matches at 8 bases. Per the germline V gene, CDR1 is KGHSH and CDR2 is LQKENI. With V trimmed by 4 bases and J by 6 bases, 13 bases remained unmatched. The CDR3 has 16 amino acids. CDR3 residues: CASSLRQGPGSDGYTF. The CDR3 region has the DNA TGTGCCAGCTCACTCCGACAGGGGCCGGGTTCGGATGGCTACACCTTC.

The chain is built from TRBV7-9 and TRBJ2-1, with 7 bases that match TRBD2. Unmatched junction bases numbered 7, after V lost 3 bases and J lost 5 bases. This CDR3 is 15 amino acids long. The germline V gene encodes CDR1 SEHNR and CDR2 FQNEAQ (reference sequence). CDR3 sequence: CASSFPGGIDNEQFF. In nucleotides, the CDR3 is TGTGCCAGCAGCTTTCCGGGGGGAATCGACAATGAGCAGTTCTTC.

This clone has only a few counts. This chain's CDR3 is CASRGDMSYEQYF. For the CDR3, the DNA is TGTGCCAGTAGAGGGGACATGTCCTACGAGCAGTACTTC. The chain carries TRBV19 and TRBJ2-7; D perhaps matches TRBD1 (6 bases). The CDR3 totals 13 residues. The germline CDR1 and CDR2 sequences are LNHDA and SQIVND (reference sequence). V lost 6 bases to trimming and J lost 1 base, with 10 bases between them.

The gene calls are TRBV12-5 and TRBJ2-5; possible D gene TRBD2, 7 bases. V lost 5 bases and J lost 3, with 13 bases in between. This CDR3 has 14 residues. CDR1 is LGHNT and CDR2 is FRNRAP in the germline V gene. CDR3 in DNA: TGTGCTAGTGGTGGGGAGGGGGGGAAAGAGACCCAGTACTTC. Translated: CASGGEGGKETQYF.

This sequence joins TRBV12-5 and TRBJ1-1; D may be TRBD1 (5 bases). Germline V lookup: CDR1 LGHNT, CDR2 FRNRAP. V lost 0 bases, J lost 1 base, and 15 bases lay in between. The CDR3 loop spans 17 amino acids. CDR3 loop: CASGLVLGVQGNTEAFF. CDR3 bases: TGTGCTAGTGGTTTGGTACTCGGCGTGCAGGGGAACACTGAAGCTTTCTTT.

The CDR3 region is CAVVREGLSTDTQYF. As DNA, the CDR3 is TGTGCCGTGGTTCGGGAGGGGTTAAGCACAGATACGCAGTATTTT. V gene TRBV5-4 combines with J gene TRBJ2-3; TRBD2 matches at 8 bases. V shed 10 bases and J 0 bases; nucleotides not matched to a gene: 10. The CDR3 consists of 15 residues. Germline-derived CDR1 and CDR2 are SGHNT and YYREEE (reference sequence).

The chain recombines TRBV5-4 with TRBJ2-3; 10 bases are a match to TRBD2. Losses at the gene ends were 4 bases for V and 4 bases for J; bases not matched to a gene: 9. The CDR3 loop spans 16 amino acids. The V gene's germline CDR1 is SGHNT and CDR2 YYREEE (reference sequence). CDR3 nucleotides: TGTGCCAGCAGCCTTCTAGCGGGGGCTGGGCCAGATACGCAGTATTTT. It translates to CASSLLAGAGPDTQYF. Full variable domain (outside the CDR3, taken from reference TRBV5-4 and TRBJ2-3): ETGVTQSPTHLIKTRGQQVTLRCSSQSGHNTVSWYQQALGQGPQFIFQYYREEENGRGNFPPRFSGLQFPNYSSELNVNALELDDSALYLCASSLLAGAGPDTQYFGPGTRLTVL.

In this sample, this clone turned up once. The chain recombines TRBV5-1 with TRBJ1-4, with D unclear. CDR1 SGHRS and CDR2 YFSETQ come from the germline V gene. The CDR3 consists of 16 residues. V lost 5 bases, J lost 0 bases, and 14 bases lay in between. Here the CDR3 reads CASSPRTDPTNEKLFF. DNA of the CDR3: TGCGCCAGCAGTCCCCGGACGGACCCAACTAATGAAAAACTGTTTTTT.

The sample holds one count of this clone. This rearrangement joins TRBV6-1 to TRBJ1-1; no definite D call. Germline V CDR1 and CDR2: MNHNS, SASEGT. The V gene lost 3 bases and the J gene lost 0 bases, with 8 bases spanning the gap. This CDR3 spans 14 amino acids. CDR3 in amino acids: CASSEETLNTEAFF. The DNA for the CDR3 is TGTGCCAGCAGTGAGGAGACGTTGAACACTGAAGCTTTCTTT.

The chain links TRBV6-5 to TRBJ2-3; D is possibly TRBD1 (6 bases). Between the trimmed V and J ends, which lost 2 bases and 2 bases, there was a span of 8 bases. Germline-derived CDR1 and CDR2 are MNHEY and SVGAGI. The CDR3 is 14 residues long. This chain's CDR3 is CASSYGGITDTQYF. In DNA form, the CDR3 reads TGTGCCAGCAGTTACGGGGGCATCACAGATACGCAGTATTTT.

The chain joins TRBV19 to TRBJ1-5, with 9 bases fitting TRBD1. The CDR3 totals 14 residues. After removal of 6 bases from V and 6 bases from J, the junction contained 6 bases not matched to a gene. Germline assignment: CDR1 LNHDA and CDR2 SQIVND (reference sequence). CDR3 in amino acids: CASSRGQGSQPQHF. The DNA for the CDR3 is TGTGCCAGTAGCCGAGGACAGGGGAGTCAGCCCCAGCATTTT. Complete variable domain (other parts from reference TRBV19 and TRBJ1-5): DGGITQSPKYLFRKEGQNVTLSCEQNLNHDAMYWYRQDPGQGLRLIYYSQIVNDFQKGDIAEGYSVSREKKESFPLTVTSAQKNPTAFYLCASSRGQGSQPQHFGDGTRLSIL.

The gene calls are TRBV2 and TRBJ2-1, with D perhaps matching TRBD1 (6 bases). Germline CDR1 reads SNHLY; CDR2 reads FYNNEI. Between the trimmed V and J ends, which lost 7 bases and 2 bases, there was a span of 15 bases. The CDR3 has 15 residues. The CDR3 sequence: CASNPRTVTYNEQFF. The CDR3 DNA reads TGTGCCAGCAATCCAAGGACAGTCACCTACAATGAGCAGTTCTTC.

The chain has TRBV2 and TRBJ1-3; a possible D gene is TRBD1 (5 bases). Per germline, CDR1 SNHLY and CDR2 FYNNEI. This CDR3 contains 15 residues. Trimming removed 6 bases at V and 1 base at J, with 13 bases between. CDR3 amino acids: CASSFEPGSGNTIYF. In nucleotides, the CDR3 is TGTGCCAGCAGCTTCGAACCAGGGTCTGGAAACACCATATATTTT.

The CDR3 DNA sequence: TGCGCCAGCAGCTCGACAGCCACCTACGAGCAGTACTTC. Protein product: CASSSTATYEQYF. The chain employs TRBV5-1 and TRBJ2-7, with D possibly matching TRBD1 (5 bases). Trimming removed 3 bases from V and 2 bases from J, with 9 bases in between. CDR3 length: 13 amino acids. Per germline, CDR1 SGHRS and CDR2 YFSETQ.

In nucleotides, the CDR3 is TGTGCCAGCTCACCAGGGACACAGAACACTGAAGCTTTCTTT. Translated, it gives CASSPGTQNTEAFF. J is TRBJ1-1 and V is TRBV18, with a weak D call TRBD1 (6 bases). V was shortened by 2 bases and J by 1 base, with 8 bases between the two germline ends. This CDR3 has 14 amino acids. Germline-derived CDR1 and CDR2 are KGHSH and LQKENI. Drawing the rest from reference TRBV18 and TRBJ1-1, the complete variable domain is NAGVMQNPRHLVRRRGQEARLRCSPMKGHSHVYWYRQLPEEGLKFMVYLQKENIIDESGMPKERFSAEFPKEGPSILRIQQVVRGDSAAYFCASSPGTQNTEAFFGQGTRLTVV.

The chain uses TRBV13 and TRBJ2-7, with 8 bases identical to TRBD2. Germline V gene sequence: CDR1 PRHDT, CDR2 FYEKMQ (reference sequence). The CDR3 contains 13 residues. V was pared by 4 bases and J by 5 bases, with 4 bases of the junction left unmatched. The CDR3 region is CASSSRGGDEQYF. In nucleotides, the CDR3 is TGTGCCAGCAGCTCCCGGGGGGGGGACGAGCAGTACTTC. The full variable domain, rest sourced from reference TRBV13 and TRBJ2-7, is AAGVIQSPRHLIKEKRETATLKCYPIPRHDTVYWYQQGPGQDPQFLISFYEKMQSDKGSIPDRFSAQQFSDYHSELNMSSLELGDSALYFCASSSRGGDEQYFGPGTRLTVT.

The V call is TRBV10-3, the J call TRBJ2-3; 12 bases match TRBD2. The CDR3 extends over 18 amino acids. V gave up 0 bases and J gave up 0 bases; unmatched junction bases: 4. Germline V lookup: CDR1 ENHRY, CDR2 SYGVKD. The CDR3: CAISESTSGGPSTDTQYF. The CDR3 region has the DNA TGTGCCATCAGTGAGTCTACTAGCGGGGGGCCTAGCACAGATACGCAGTATTTT.

Of note for this clone: A junction boundary mismatches the germline segment, possibly from a read error. V usage is TRBV9 and J usage is TRBJ2-5; TRBD2 matches at 7 bases. The CDR3 runs 15 residues. In germline, CDR1 is SGDLS, CDR2 YYNGEE. The CDR3 nucleotides read TGTGCCTGCAGCGGGGACTTCGGAGGTGTAGAGACCCAGTACTTC. Translation gives CACSGDFGGVETQYF.